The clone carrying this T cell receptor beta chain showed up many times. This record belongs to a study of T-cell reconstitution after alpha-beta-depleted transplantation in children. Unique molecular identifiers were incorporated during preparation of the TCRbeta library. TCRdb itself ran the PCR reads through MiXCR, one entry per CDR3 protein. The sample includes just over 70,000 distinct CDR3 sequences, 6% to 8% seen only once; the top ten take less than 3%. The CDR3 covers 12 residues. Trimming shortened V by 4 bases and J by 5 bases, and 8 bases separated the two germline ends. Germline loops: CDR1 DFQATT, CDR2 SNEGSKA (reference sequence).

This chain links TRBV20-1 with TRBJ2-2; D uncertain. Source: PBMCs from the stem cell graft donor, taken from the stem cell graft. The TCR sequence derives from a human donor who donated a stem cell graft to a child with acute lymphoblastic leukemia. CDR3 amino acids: CSANGQTGELFF. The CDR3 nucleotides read TGCAGTGCTAATGGCCAGACCGGGGAGCTGTTTTTT.